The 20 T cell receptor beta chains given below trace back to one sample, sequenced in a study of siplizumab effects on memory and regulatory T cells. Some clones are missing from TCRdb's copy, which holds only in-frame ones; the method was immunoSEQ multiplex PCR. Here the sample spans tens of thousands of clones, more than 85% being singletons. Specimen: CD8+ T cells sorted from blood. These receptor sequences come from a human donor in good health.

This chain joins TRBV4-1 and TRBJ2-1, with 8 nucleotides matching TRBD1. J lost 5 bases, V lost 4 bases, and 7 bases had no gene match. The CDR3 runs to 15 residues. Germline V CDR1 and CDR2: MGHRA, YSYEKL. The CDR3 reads CASSPWTGIDNEQFF. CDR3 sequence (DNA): TGCGCCAGCAGCCCCTGGACAGGGATCGACAATGAGCAGTTCTTC.

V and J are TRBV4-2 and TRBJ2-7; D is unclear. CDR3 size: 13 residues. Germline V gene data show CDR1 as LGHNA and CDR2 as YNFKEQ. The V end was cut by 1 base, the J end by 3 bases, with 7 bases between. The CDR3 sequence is CASSQAGYYEQYF. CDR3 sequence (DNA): TGTGCCAGCAGCCAAGCCGGTTACTACGAGCAGTACTTC.

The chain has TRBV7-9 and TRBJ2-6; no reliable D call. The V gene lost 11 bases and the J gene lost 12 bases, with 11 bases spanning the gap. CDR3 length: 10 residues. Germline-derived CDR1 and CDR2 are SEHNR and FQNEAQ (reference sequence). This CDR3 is CAEHSGVLTF. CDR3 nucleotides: TGTGCCGAGCATTCAGGCGTCCTGACTTTC.

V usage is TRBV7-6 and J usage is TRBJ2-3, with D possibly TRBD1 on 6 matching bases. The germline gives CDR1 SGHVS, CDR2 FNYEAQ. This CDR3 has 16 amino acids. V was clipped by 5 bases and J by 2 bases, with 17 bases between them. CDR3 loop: CASSGRGRDTTDTQYF. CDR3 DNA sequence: TGTGCCAGCAGCGGGCGAGGACGGGACACCACAGATACGCAGTATTTT.

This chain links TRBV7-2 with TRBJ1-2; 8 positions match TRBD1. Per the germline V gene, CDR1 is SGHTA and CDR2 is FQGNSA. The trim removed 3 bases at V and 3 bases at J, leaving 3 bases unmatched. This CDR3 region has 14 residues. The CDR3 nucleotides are TGTGCCAGCAGCTTTCCGGACAGGGACTATGGCTACACCTTC. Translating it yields CASSFPDRDYGYTF.

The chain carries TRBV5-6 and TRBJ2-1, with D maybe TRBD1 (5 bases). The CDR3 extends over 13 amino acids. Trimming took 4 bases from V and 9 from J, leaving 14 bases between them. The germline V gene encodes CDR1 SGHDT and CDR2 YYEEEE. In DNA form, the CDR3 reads TGTGCCAGCAGCCTGGGGCAGTCAGTTGAGCAGTTCTTC. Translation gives CASSLGQSVEQFF.

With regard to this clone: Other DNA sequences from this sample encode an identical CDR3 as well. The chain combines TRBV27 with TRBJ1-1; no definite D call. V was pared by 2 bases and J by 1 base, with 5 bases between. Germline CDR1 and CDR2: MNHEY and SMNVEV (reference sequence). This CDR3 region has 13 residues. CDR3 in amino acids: CASSLAKNTEAFF. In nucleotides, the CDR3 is TGTGCCAGCAGTTTAGCGAAGAACACTGAAGCTTTCTTT.

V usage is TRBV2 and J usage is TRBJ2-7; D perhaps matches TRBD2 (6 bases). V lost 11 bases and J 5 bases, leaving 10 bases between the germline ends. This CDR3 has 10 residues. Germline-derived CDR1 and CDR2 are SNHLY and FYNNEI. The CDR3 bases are TGTGCCTCGGCGGGGAACGAGCAGTACTTC. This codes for CASAGNEQYF.

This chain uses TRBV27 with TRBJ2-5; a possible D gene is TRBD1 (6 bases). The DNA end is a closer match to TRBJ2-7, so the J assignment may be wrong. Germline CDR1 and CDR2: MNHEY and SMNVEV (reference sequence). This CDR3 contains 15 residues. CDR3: CASSPIAGESYEQYF. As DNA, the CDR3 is TGTGCCAGCAGTCCCATTGCAGGGGAGTCCTACGAGCAGTACTTC.

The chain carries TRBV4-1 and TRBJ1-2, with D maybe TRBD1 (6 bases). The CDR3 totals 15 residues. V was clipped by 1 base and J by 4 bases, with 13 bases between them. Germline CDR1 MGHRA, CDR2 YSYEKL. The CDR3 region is CASSQVSRGSYGYTF. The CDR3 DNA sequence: TGCGCCAGCAGCCAAGTAAGCAGGGGATCCTATGGCTACACCTTC.

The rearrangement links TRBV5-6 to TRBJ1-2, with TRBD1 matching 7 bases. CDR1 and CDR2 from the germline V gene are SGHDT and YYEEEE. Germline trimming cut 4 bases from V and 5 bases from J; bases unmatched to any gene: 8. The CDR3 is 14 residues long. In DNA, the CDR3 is TGTGCCAGCAGCGGAGGACAGGAATTTTATGGCTACACCTTC. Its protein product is CASSGGQEFYGYTF. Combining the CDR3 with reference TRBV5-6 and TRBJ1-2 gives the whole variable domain DAGVTQSPTHLIKTRGQQVTLRCSPKSGHDTVSWYQQALGQGPQFIFQYYEEEERQRGNFPDRFSGHQFPNYSSELNVNALLLGDSALYLCASSGGQEFYGYTFGSGTRLTVV.

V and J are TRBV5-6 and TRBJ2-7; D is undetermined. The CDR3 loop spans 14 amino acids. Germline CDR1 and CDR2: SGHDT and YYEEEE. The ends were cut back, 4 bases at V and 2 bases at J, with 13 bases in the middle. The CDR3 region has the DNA TGTGCCAGCAGCCCTTGGACCCTTGCCTACGAGCAGTACTTC. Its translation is CASSPWTLAYEQYF.

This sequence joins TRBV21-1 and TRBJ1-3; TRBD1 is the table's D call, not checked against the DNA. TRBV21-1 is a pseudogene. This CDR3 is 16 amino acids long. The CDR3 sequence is CASSNAGTGDGNTIYF. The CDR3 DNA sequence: TGTGCCAGCAGCAACGCCGGGACAGGGGATGGAAACACCATATATTTT.

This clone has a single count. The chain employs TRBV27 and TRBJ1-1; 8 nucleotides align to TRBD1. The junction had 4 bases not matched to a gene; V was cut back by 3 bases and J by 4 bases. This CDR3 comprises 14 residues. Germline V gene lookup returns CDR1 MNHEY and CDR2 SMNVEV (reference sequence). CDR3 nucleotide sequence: TGTGCCAGCAGTTTGGGACAGGTTGGCACTGAAGCTTTCTTT. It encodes CASSLGQVGTEAFF.

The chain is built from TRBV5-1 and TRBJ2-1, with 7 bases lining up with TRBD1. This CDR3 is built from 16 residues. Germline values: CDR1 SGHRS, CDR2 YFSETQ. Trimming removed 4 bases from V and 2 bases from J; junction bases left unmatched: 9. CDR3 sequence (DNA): TGCGCCAGCAGCAACCGACAGGGCGTCGCCTACAATGAGCAGTTCTTC. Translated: CASSNRQGVAYNEQFF.

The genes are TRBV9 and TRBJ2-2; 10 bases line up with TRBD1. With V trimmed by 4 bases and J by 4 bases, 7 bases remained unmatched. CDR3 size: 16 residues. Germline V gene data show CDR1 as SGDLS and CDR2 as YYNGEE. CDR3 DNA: TGTGCCAGCAGCCCTCAGACAGGGGGCGGCACCGGGGAGCTGTTTTTT. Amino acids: CASSPQTGGGTGELFF.

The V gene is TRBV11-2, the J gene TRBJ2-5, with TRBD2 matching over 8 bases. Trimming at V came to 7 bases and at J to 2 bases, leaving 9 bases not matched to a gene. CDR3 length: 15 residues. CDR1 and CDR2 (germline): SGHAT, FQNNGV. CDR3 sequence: CASNPSGLEQETQYF. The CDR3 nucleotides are TGTGCCAGCAACCCCTCGGGACTAGAACAAGAGACCCAGTACTTC.

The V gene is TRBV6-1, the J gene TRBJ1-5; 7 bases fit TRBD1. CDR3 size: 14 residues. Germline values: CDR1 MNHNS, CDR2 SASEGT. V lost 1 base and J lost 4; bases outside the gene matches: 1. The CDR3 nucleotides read TGTGCCAGCAGTGAAGGGGGACAGAATCAGCCCCAGCATTTT. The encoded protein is CASSEGGQNQPQHF.

CDR3 protein: CASSYGSGTRSYEQYF. The DNA of the CDR3 is TGTGCCAGCAGTTACGGTTCCGGGACACGCTCCTACGAGCAGTACTTC. The chain links TRBV27 to TRBJ2-7, with D possibly being TRBD1 (6 bases). The CDR3 is 16 amino acids. Trimming took 4 bases from V and 0 from J, leaving 16 bases between them. Germline V gene lookup returns CDR1 MNHEY and CDR2 SMNVEV (reference sequence).

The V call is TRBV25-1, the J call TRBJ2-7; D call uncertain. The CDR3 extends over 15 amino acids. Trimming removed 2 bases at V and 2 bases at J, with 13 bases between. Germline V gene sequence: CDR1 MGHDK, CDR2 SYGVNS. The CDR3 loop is CASSEGQSLTYEQYF. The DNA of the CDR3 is TGTGCCAGCAGTGAAGGCCAGAGCTTGACCTACGAGCAGTACTTC.